This TCR beta chain was profiled in a study of T cells in Graves' hyperthyroidism and ophthalmopathy. Using RNA transcripts as the source, TCR beta CDR3 regions were amplified. The study used the HTBI primer set for a first-round RT-PCR of the TCR CDR3. Each CDR3 protein is one row after TCRdb ran MiXCR on the multiplex PCR reads. Here the sample spans approximately 720,000 distinct CDR3 sequences, roughly a sixth being singletons. Concerning this clonotype: Antigen: not known.

With V trimmed by 4 bases and J by 8 bases, 7 bases remained unmatched. Germline CDR1 reads SGHKS; CDR2 reads YYEKEE (reference sequence). The length of the CDR3 is 14 residues. Progressors' blood was drawn at hyperthyroidism diagnosis, before ophthalmopathy symptoms. Whole-study findings and limits: Blood also contained most expanded thyroid clonotypes above 0.001.

V usage is TRBV5-5 and J usage is TRBJ1-4; 8 bases match TRBD1. The clonotype was recovered from a woman in her fifties or sixties with Graves' hyperthyroidism that later progressed to Graves' ophthalmopathy. Sample: blood. The DNA of the CDR3 is TGTGCCAGCAGCGTGTGGGACAGGCAGGAAAAACTGTTTTTT. Its translation is CASSVWDRQEKLFF.